One and the same sample provided the 2 T cell receptor beta chains below, sequenced in a study of T cells after yellow fever vaccination (dated by TCRdb to between 2018 and 2021). The library relied on 5' RACE. The listed sequencing device is Illumina NovaSeq 6000. TCRdb itself trimmed the public reads at Q25 with fastp, ran MiXCR and retained productive beta chains. Records with the same CDR3 protein are collapsed into one entry carrying the most frequent genes and DNA. The sample table lists around 320,000 distinct CDR3 sequences, around 4.5% of them with a count of one. The top ten hold 15% to 20% of the sample. In light of the paper, this sample's treatment or condition label describes: live attenuated yellow fever vaccine strain. The material was PBMCs, obtained 15 days after the yellow fever booster vaccination. These receptors came from a man aged 18 to 29 who received the YFV17D yellow fever vaccine.

This clonotype was seen ten or more times. The chain joins TRBV11-3 to TRBJ1-2; perhaps TRBD1 as D (5 bases). CDR1 and CDR2 (germline): SGHNT, YENEEA. V lost 5 bases and J lost 7, with 20 bases in between. The CDR3 consists of 15 residues. The CDR3 nucleotides read TGTGCCAGCAGCCCACTTCTGATGGGGCGCGGTGGCTACACCTTC. Amino acids: CASSPLLMGRGGYTF.

V gene TRBV5-1 combines with J gene TRBJ1-1; weak D call: TRBD1 (6 bases). CDR3 length equals 16 residues. Trimming stripped 4 bases from V and 1 base from J, with 17 bases between. Germline V gene sequence: CDR1 SGHRS, CDR2 YFSETQ. The CDR3 nucleotides are TGCGCCAGCAGCCCGGACCTCGAGGACAGGAACACTGAAGCTTTCTTT. Translating gives CASSPDLEDRNTEAFF.